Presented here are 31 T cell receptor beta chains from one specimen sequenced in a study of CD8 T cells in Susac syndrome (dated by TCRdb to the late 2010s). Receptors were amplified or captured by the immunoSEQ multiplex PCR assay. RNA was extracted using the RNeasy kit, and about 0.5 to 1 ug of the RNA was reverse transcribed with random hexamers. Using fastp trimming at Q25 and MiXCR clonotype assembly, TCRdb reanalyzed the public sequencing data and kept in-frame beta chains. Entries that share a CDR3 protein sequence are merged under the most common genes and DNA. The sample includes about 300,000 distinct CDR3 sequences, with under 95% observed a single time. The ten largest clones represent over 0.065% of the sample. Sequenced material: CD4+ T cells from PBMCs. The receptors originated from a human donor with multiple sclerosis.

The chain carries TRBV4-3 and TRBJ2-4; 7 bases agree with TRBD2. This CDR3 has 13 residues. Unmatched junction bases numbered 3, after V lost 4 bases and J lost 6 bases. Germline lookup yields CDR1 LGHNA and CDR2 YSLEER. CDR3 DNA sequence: TGCGCCAGCAGCCCGAGGGAGGGAAACATTCAGTACTTC. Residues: CASSPREGNIQYF.

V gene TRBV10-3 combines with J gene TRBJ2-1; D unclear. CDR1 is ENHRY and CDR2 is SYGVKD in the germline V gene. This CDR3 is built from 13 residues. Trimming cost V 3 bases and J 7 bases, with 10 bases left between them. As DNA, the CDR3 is TGTGCCATCAGTGATTTAGCTGGGAATGAGCAGTTCTTC. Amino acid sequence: CAISDLAGNEQFF.

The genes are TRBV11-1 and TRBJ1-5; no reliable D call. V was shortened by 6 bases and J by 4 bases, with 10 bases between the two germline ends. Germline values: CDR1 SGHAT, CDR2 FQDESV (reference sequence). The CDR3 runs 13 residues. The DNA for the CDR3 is TGTGCCAGCAGGCAAATCCTGAATCAGCCCCAGCATTTT. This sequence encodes CASRQILNQPQHF.

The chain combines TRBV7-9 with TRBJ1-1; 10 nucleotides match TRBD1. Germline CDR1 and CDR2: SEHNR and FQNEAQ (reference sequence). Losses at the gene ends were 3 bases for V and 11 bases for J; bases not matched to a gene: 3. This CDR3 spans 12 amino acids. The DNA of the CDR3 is TGTGCCAGCAGCTTGACAGGGGGCAAGGCTTTCTTT. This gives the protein CASSLTGGKAFF.

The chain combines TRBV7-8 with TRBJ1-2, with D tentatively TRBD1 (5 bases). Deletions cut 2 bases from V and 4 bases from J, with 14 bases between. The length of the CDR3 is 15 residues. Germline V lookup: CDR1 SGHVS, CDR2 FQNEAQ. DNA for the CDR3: TGTGCCAGCAGCTTACAGCAGGGACGAGGCTATGGCTACACCTTC. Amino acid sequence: CASSLQQGRGYGYTF.

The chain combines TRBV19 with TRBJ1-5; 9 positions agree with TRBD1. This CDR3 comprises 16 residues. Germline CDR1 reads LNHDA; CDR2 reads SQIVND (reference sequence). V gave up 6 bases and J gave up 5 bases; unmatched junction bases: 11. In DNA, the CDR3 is TGTGCCAGTAGGCTCCAGGACAGGGGCCGCCATCAGCCCCAGCATTTT. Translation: CASRLQDRGRHQPQHF.

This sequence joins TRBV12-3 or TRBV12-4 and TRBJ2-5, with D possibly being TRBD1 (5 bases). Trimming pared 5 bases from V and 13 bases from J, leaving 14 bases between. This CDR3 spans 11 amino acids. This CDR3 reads CASSIGHVVYF. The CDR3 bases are TGTGCCAGCAGTATCGGACACGTCGTGTACTTC.

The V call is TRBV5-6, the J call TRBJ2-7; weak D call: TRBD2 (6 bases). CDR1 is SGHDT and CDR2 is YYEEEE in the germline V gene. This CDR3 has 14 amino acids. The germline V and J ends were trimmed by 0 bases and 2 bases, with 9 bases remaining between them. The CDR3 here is CASSLAGRAYEQYF. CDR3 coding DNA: TGTGCCAGCAGCTTGGCCGGGAGAGCCTACGAGCAGTACTTC.

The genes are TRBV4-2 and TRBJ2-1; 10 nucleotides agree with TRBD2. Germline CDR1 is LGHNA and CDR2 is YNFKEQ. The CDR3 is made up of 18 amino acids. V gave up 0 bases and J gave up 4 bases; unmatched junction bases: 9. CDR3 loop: CASSQDFPPAGGYNEQFF. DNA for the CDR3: TGTGCCAGCAGCCAAGATTTCCCCCCAGCGGGAGGGTACAATGAGCAGTTCTTC.

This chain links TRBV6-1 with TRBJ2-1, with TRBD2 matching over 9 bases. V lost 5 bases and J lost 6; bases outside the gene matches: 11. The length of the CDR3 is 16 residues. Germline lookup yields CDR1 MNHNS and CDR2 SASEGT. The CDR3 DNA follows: TGTGCCAGCAGTCTCATCCCTAGCGGGGCCTCCAATGAGCAGTTCTTC. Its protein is CASSLIPSGASNEQFF.

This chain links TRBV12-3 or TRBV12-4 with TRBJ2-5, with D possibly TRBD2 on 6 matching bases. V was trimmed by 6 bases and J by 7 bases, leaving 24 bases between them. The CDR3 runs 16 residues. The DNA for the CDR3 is TGTGCCAGCAGCCCTGTGTTGGCGGGGTTATTCATGACCCAGTACTTC. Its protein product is CASSPVLAGLFMTQYF.

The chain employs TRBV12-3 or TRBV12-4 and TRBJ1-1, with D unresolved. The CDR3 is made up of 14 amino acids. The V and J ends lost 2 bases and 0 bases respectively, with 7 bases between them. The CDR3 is CASSLSGLNTEAFF. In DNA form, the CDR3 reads TGTGCCAGCAGTTTATCCGGCTTGAACACTGAAGCTTTCTTT.

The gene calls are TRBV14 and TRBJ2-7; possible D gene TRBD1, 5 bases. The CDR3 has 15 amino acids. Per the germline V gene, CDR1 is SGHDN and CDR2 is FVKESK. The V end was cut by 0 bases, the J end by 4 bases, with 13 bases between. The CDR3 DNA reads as TGTGCCAGCAGCCAAGATTTAGGGGTCACATACGAGCAGTACTTC. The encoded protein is CASSQDLGVTYEQYF. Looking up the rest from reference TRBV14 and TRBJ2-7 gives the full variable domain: EAGVTQFPSHSVIEKGQTVTLRCDPISGHDNLYWYRRVMGKEIKFLLHFVKESKQDESGMPNNRFLAERTGGTYSTLKVQPAELEDSGVYFCASSQDLGVTYEQYFGPGTRLTVT.

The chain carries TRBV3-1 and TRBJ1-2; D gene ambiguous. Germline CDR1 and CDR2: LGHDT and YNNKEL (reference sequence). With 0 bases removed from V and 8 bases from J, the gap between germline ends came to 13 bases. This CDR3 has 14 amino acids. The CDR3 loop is CASSQEALRRGYTF. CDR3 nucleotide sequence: TGTGCCAGCAGCCAAGAAGCCCTCAGGCGGGGCTACACCTTC.

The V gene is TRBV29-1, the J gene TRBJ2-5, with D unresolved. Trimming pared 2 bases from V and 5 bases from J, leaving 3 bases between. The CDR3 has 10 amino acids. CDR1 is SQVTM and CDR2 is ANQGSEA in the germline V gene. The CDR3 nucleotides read TGCAGCGTTGAATGGGAGACCCAGTACTTC. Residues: CSVEWETQYF.

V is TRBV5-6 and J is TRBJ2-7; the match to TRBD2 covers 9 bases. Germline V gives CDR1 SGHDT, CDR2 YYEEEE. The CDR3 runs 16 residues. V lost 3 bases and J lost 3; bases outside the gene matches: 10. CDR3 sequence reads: CASSSFSGSIGYEQYF. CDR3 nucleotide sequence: TGTGCCAGCAGCTCCTTTAGCGGGAGTATTGGCTACGAGCAGTACTTC. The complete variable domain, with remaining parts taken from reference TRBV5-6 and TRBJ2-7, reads DAGVTQSPTHLIKTRGQQVTLRCSPKSGHDTVSWYQQALGQGPQFIFQYYEEEERQRGNFPDRFSGHQFPNYSSELNVNALLLGDSALYLCASSSFSGSIGYEQYFGPGTRLTVT.

The DNA for the CDR3 is TGTGCCAGCAGTTTATCAGGACAGCCGGGGACCCAGTACTTC. Amino acids: CASSLSGQPGTQYF. J is TRBJ2-5 and V is TRBV12-3 or TRBV12-4, with D maybe TRBD1 (6 bases). The V end lost 2 bases, the J end lost 7 bases, and 14 bases lay between the germline ends. CDR3 size: 14 residues.

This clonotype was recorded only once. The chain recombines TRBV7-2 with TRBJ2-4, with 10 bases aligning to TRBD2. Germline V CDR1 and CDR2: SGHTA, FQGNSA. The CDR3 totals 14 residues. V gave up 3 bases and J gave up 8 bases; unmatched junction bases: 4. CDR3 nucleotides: TGTGCCAGCAGCTTTCTAGCGGGAGAGTACATTCAGTACTTC. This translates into CASSFLAGEYIQYF.

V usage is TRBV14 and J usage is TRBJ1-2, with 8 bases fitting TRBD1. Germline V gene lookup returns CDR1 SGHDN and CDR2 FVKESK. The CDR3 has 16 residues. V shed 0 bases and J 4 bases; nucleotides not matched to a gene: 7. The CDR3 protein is CASSQDPYRGGYGYTF. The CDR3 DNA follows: TGTGCCAGCAGCCAAGATCCATACAGGGGGGGCTATGGCTACACCTTC. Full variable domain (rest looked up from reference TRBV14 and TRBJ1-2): EAGVTQFPSHSVIEKGQTVTLRCDPISGHDNLYWYRRVMGKEIKFLLHFVKESKQDESGMPNNRFLAERTGGTYSTLKVQPAELEDSGVYFCASSQDPYRGGYGYTFGSGTRLTVV.

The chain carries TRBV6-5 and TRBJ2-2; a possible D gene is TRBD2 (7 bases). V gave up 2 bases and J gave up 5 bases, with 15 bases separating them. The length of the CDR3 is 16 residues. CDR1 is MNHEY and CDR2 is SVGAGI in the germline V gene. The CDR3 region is CASSYVGGGVTGELFF. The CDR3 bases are TGTGCCAGCAGTTACGTAGGGGGGGGTGTGACCGGGGAGCTGTTTTTT.

The CDR3 sequence is CASSIEGGANGAFF. The CDR3 DNA reads as TGTGCCAGTAGTATAGAGGGGGGCGCGAATGGAGCTTTCTTT. The chain combines TRBV19 with TRBJ1-1, with D maybe TRBD1 (6 bases). The CDR3 runs to 14 residues. Germline V CDR1 and CDR2: LNHDA, SQIVND (reference sequence). V dropped 0 bases and J dropped 10 bases, with 15 bases sitting between them.

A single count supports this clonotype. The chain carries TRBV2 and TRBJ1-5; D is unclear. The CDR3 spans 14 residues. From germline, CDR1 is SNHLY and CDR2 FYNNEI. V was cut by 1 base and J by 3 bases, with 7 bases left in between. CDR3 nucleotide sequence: TGTGCCAGCAGTGAAGGGAGAGCCAATCAGCCCCAGCATTTT. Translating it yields CASSEGRANQPQHF.

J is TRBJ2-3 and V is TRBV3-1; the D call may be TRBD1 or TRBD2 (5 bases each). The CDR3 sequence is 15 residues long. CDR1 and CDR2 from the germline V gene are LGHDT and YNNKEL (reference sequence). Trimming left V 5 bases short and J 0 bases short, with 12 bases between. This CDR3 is CASSYGTSSTDTQYF. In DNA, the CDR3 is TGTGCCAGCAGCTATGGGACCTCCAGCACAGATACGCAGTATTTT.

Written as DNA, the CDR3 is TGTGCCACCAGCCTAGAGGCGGATACGCAGTATTTT. Its translation: CATSLEADTQYF. V is TRBV6-1 and J is TRBJ2-3, with no clear D. The CDR3 runs 12 residues. The germline gives CDR1 MNHNS, CDR2 SASEGT. Between the trimmed V and J ends, which lost 10 bases and 6 bases, there was a span of 14 bases.

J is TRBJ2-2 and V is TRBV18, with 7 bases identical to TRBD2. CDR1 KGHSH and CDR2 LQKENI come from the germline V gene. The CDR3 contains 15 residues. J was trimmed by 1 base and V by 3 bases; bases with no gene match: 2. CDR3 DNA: TGTGCCAGCTCACCTCTAGCGGTGAACACCGGGGAGCTGTTTTTT. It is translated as CASSPLAVNTGELFF.

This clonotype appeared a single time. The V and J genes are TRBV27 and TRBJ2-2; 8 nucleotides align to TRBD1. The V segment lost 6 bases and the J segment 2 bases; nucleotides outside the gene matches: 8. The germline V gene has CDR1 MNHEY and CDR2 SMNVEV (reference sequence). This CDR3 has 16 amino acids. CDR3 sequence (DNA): TGTGCCAGCAGCATACAGGGGGGCCCTAACACCGGGGAGCTGTTTTTT. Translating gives CASSIQGGPNTGELFF.

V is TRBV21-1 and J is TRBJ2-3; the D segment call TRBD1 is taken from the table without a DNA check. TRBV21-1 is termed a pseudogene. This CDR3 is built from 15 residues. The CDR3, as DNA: TGTGCCAGCAGGTTCGGGGGGAATAGCACAGATACGCAGTATTTT. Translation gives CASRFGGNSTDTQYF.

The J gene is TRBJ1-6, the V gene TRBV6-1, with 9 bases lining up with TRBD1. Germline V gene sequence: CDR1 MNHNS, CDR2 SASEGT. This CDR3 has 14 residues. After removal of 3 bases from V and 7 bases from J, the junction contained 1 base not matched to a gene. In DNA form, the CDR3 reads TGTGCCAGCAGTGACACAGGGGGCAATTCACCCCTCCACTTT. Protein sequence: CASSDTGGNSPLHF.

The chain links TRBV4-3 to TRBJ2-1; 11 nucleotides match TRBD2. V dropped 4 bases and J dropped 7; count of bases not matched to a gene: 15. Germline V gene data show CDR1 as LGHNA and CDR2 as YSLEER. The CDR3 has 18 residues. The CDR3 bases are TGCGCCAGCAGCCCGAGGACTAGCGGGTCTACCGTGGGGAATGAGCAGTTCTTC. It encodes CASSPRTSGSTVGNEQFF.

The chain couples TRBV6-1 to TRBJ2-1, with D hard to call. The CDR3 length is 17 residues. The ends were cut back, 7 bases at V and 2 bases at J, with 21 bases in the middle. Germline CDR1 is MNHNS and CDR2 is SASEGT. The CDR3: CASTPGTDHHTYNEQFF. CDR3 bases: TGTGCCAGCACCCCTGGCACAGACCACCATACCTACAATGAGCAGTTCTTC.

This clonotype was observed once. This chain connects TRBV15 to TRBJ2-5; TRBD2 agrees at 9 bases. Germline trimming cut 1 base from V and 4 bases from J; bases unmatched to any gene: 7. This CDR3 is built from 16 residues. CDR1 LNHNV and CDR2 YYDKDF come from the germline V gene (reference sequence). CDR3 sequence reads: CATSRGLAEIGETQYF. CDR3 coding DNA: TGTGCCACCAGCAGAGGACTAGCGGAGATCGGAGAGACCCAGTACTTC.